The rows below give T cell receptor beta chains drawn from one sample of a study of T cell changes during pregnancy in multiple sclerosis. Using immunoSEQ multiplex PCR, the repertoire was profiled, and TCRdb retains in-frame clones only, with some absent. The table lists 40,000 or so clones, about 91% of them singletons. The sequences come from CD8+ T cells from peripheral blood mononuclear cells, collected before pregnancy. The receptors stem from a female donor with multiple sclerosis, enrolled in a pregnancy study. Each CDR3 is given with its conserved first and last residue. The D gene is left open where the match is weak. Clone size is not always given. Where it is, it says once, few, many or a class for expanded clones.

abundance	v_gene	j_gene	d_gene	CDR3aa	CDR3nt
.	TRBV19	TRBJ1-1	.	CTSHYGGNTEAFF	TGTACCAGTCATTATGGGGGCAACACTGAAGCTTTCTTT
.	TRBV27	TRBJ2-6	.	CASLSYSGANVLTF	TGTGCCAGCCTCTCGTACTCTGGGGCCAACGTCCTGACTTTC
.	TRBV5-1	TRBJ2-2	.	CASSLNTGELFF	TGCGCCAGCAGCCTGAACACCGGGGAGCTGTTTTTT
.	TRBV27	TRBJ2-7	TRBD1	CASSPWTGTFSEQYF	TGTGCCAGCAGTCCATGGACAGGTACTTTCTCCGAGCAGTACTTC
.	TRBV7-9	TRBJ2-1	TRBD2	CASSLDRALAGGHNEQFF	TGTGCCAGCAGCTTAGATCGGGCTTTAGCGGGAGGACACAATGAGCAGTTCTTC
.	TRBV5-1	TRBJ2-4	TRBD1	CASSPGTGSSKNIQYF	TGCGCCAGCAGCCCGGGGACAGGCTCTTCCAAAAACATTCAGTACTTC
.	TRBV15	TRBJ2-1	TRBD1	CATSRGQGNEQFF	TGTGCCACCAGCAGAGGACAGGGGAATGAGCAGTTCTTC
.	TRBV5-4	TRBJ1-4	.	CASSLSGNEKLFF	TGTGCCAGCAGCTTGAGCGGAAATGAAAAACTGTTTTTT
.	TRBV27	TRBJ2-7	TRBD2	CASSLGSGSPYEQYF	TGTGCCAGCAGTTTGGGTAGCGGGAGCCCCTACGAGCAGTACTTC
.	TRBV28	TRBJ2-7	TRBD2	CASTMTSISEQYF	TGTGCCAGCACCATGACTAGCATTAGCGAGCAGTACTTC
.	TRBV6-5	TRBJ2-5	.	CASSLPGHTETQYF	TGTGCCAGCAGTCTCCCGGGACACACAGAGACCCAGTACTTC
.	TRBV9	TRBJ2-2	.	CASSAPSTGETDGELFF	TGTGCCAGCAGCGCCCCCTCAACGGGAGAGACTGACGGGGAGCTGTTTTTT
.	TRBV29-1	TRBJ2-7	TRBD1	CSVSGTGGPYEQYF	TGCAGCGTTTCCGGGACAGGTGGCCCCTACGAGCAGTACTTC
once	TRBV28	TRBJ2-1	TRBD2	CASSTSGVGHNEQFF	TGTGCCAGCAGTACTAGCGGGGTTGGTCACAATGAGCAGTTCTTC
few	TRBV4-1	TRBJ2-7	.	CASSPPRGEQYF	TGCGCCAGCAGCCCACCTAGGGGCGAGCAGTACTTC
once	TRBV7-9	TRBJ2-5	.	CASSLGSQETQYF	TGTGCCAGCAGCTTAGGCAGTCAAGAGACCCAGTACTTC
.	TRBV6-6	TRBJ2-2	TRBD2	CAEGVAGGFGELFF	TGTGCCGAGGGAGTAGCGGGAGGGTTCGGGGAGCTGTTTTTT
.	TRBV27	TRBJ2-7	.	CASSLSLTYEQYF	TGTGCCAGCAGTTTATCGCTCACTTACGAGCAGTACTTC
.	TRBV27	TRBJ2-3	.	CASSSRADTQYF	TGTGCCAGCAGTTCCAGGGCAGATACGCAGTATTTT
.	TRBV2	TRBJ2-7	TRBD2	CASPGPGLAAQSYEQYF	TGTGCCAGCCCAGGGCCCGGACTAGCGGCCCAGAGCTACGAGCAGTACTTC
.	TRBV5-6	TRBJ2-1	TRBD1	CASSLTGERYNEQFF	TGTGCCAGCAGCTTAACAGGGGAGCGCTACAATGAGCAGTTCTTC
.	TRBV6-6	TRBJ2-1	TRBD1	CASSYPETGYYEQFF	TGTGCCAGCAGTTACCCTGAGACAGGGTACTATGAGCAGTTCTTC